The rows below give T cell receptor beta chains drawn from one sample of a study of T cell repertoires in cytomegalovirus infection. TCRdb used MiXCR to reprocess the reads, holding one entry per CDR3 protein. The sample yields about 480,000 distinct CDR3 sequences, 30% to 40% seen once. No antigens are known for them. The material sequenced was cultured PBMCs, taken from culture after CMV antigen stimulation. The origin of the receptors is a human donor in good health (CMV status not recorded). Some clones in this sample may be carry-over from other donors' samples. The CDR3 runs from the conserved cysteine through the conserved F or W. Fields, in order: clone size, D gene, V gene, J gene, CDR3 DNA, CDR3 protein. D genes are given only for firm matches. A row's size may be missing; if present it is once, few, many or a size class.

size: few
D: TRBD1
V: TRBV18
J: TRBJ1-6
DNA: TGTGCCAGCTCACCATGGGGACAGGATTCACCCCTCCACTTT
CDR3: CASSPWGQDSPLHF

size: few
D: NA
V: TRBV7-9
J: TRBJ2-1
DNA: TGTGCCAGCAGCTCGGGTATTAGTAGATACAATGAGCAGTTCTTC
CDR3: CASSSGISRYNEQFF

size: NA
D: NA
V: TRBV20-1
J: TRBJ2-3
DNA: TGCAGTGCCATAACCGAGACCACAGATACGCAGTATTTT
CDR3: CSAITETTDTQYF

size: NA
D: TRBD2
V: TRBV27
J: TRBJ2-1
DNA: TGTGCCAGCGGAACCGGGACTAGCGGGACGGGTGAGCAGTTCTTC
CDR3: CASGTGTSGTGEQFF

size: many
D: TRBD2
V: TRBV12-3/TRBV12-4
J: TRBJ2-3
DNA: TGTGCCAGCAGCCACACAGTCGGGGCTAGCGGGAGTAGGCCAGATACGCAGTATTTT
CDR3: CASSHTVGASGSRPDTQYF

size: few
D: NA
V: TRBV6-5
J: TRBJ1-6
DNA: TGTGCCAGCAGTTACGCCCACCGGTCGGGCTGGAATTCACCCCTCCACTTT
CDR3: CASSYAHRSGWNSPLHF

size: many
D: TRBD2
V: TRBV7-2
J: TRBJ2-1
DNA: TGTGCCAGCAGCACGCCCCTCATAGCGGGGGTAAACAATGAGCAGTTCTTC
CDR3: CASSTPLIAGVNNEQFF

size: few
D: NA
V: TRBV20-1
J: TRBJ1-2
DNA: TGCAGTGGGACCCAGGGCTCCCTCTATGGCTACACCTTC
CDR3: CSGTQGSLYGYTF

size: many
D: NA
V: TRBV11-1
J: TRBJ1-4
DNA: TGTGCCAGCAGCCCGGACCACCAGGGCGGGAGTGAAAAACTGTTTTTT
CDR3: CASSPDHQGGSEKLFF

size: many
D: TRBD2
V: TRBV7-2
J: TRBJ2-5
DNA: TGTGCCAGCAGTTTACGACTAGCGGGAGAGACCCAGTACTTC
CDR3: CASSLRLAGETQYF

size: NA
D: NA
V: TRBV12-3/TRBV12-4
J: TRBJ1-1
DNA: TGTGCCAGCAGCAGGATTCTTGCGACCACTGAAGCTTTCTTT
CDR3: CASSRILATTEAFF

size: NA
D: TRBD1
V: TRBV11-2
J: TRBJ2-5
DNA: TGTGCCAGCAGCTTAGGGGCAGGGGGCATGGAGACCCAGTACTTC
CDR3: CASSLGAGGMETQYF

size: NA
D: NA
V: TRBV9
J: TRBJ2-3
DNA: TGTGCCAGCAGCGTAGGAACAGGCCCGGCAGATACGCAGTATTTT
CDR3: CASSVGTGPADTQYF

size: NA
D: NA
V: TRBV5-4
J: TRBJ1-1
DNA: TGTGCCAGCAGCTTGGCCCAGGGTTGGAACACTGAAGCTTTCTTT
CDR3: CASSLAQGWNTEAFF

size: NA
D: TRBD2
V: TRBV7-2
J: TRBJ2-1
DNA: TGTGCCAGCATCCTATTGGGCGGGAGGGCCGTCAATGAGCAGTTCTTC
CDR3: CASILLGGRAVNEQFF

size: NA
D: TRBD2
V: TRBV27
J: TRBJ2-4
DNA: TGTGCCAGCATTGGCGGGAGAGGAAACATTCAGTACTTC
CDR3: CASIGGRGNIQYF

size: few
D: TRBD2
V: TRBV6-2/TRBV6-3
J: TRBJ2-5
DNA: TGTGCCAGCAGACGCGGGGGACTCCAAGAGACCCAGTACTTC
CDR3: CASRRGGLQETQYF

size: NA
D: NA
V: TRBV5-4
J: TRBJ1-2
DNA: TGTGCCAGCAGCTCGGACACCCGAACCACTCGGGGCTACACCTTC
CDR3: CASSSDTRTTRGYTF

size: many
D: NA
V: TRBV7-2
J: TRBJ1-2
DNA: TGTGCCAGCAGCCCCCGATGGGCCCATGGCTACACCTTC
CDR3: CASSPRWAHGYTF

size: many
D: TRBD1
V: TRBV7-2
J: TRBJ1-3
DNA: TGTGCCAGCAGCCCATGGGACAGCGGAAACACCATATATTTT
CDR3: CASSPWDSGNTIYF

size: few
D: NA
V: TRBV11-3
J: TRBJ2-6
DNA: TGTGCCAGCAGCTTTTACAGCTATAACTCTGGGGCCAACGTCCTGACTTTC
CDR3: CASSFYSYNSGANVLTF

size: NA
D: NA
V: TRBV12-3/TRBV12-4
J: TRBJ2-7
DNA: TGTGCCAGCAGTTTAGCGGCCCCCTACGAGCAGTACTTC
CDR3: CASSLAAPYEQYF

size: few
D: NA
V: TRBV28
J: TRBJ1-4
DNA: TGTGCCAGCAGCTCGCAGGGTGTGGAAAAACTGTTTTTT
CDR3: CASSSQGVEKLFF

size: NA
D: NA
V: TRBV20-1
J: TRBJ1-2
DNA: TGCAGTGCTAGAGGGGGGTCCGGCGGCTACACCTTC
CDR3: CSARGGSGGYTF

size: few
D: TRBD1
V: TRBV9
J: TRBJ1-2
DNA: TGTGCCAGCAGCGCCCGTGGACAGGGGGGCTACACCTTC
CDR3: CASSARGQGGYTF

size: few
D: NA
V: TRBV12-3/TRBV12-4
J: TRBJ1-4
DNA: TGTGCCAGCAGTTTTGGGCAGGGCGGGGAAAAACTGTTTTTT
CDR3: CASSFGQGGEKLFF

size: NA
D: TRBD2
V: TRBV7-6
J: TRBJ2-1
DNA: TGTGCCAGCAGCTTAGTCTCTAGCGGGCCCTACAATGAGCAGTTCTTC
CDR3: CASSLVSSGPYNEQFF

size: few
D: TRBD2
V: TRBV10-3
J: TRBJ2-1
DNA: TGTGCCATCACCAGGACTAGCGGGATCTCTTCCTACAATGAGCAGTTCTTC
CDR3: CAITRTSGISSYNEQFF

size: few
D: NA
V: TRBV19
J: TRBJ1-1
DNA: TGTGCCAGTAGTATAATTCCCTCCATTGGCATTGGGAACACTGAAGCTTTCTTT
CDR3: CASSIIPSIGIGNTEAFF

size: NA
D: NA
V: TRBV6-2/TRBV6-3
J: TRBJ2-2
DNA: TGTGCCAGCAGTTACGCAACTTCGAGTGTAGCGGGGGAGCTGTTTTTT
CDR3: CASSYATSSVAGELFF

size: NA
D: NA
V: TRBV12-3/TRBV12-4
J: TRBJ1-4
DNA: TGTGCCAGCAGTTTCAGGAGCACGGGGGGAGAAAAACTGTTTTTT
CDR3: CASSFRSTGGEKLFF

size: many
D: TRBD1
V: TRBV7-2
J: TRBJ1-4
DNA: TGTGCCAGCAGCCTCGGACAGGGCCCTAATGAAAAACTGTTTTTT
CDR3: CASSLGQGPNEKLFF

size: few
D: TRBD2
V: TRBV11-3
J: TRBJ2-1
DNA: TGTGCCAGCAGCCCTTCGGGCTGGGGGGGAGGGGTGGAGCAGTTCTTC
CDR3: CASSPSGWGGGVEQFF

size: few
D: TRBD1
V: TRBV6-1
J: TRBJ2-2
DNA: TGTGCCAGCAGTGGGTTGACAGGGGAGCATCCGGGGGAGCTGTTTTTT
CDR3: CASSGLTGEHPGELFF

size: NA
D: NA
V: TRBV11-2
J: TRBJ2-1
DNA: TGTGCCAGCAGGCAAGGCGTTCTATCGTGGGAGCCTCAGTTCTTC
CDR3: CASRQGVLSWEPQFF